This TCR beta chain was identified in a study of blood T cells in healthy people across ages. Study conclusions and caveats: Expanded clonotype changes were possibly confounded by unknown donor CMV status. Researchers report that TCR beta diversity correlated strongly with naive T cell percentage.

Through a sample-barcoded 5' primer and a J-beta primer mix, a second PCR was run for roughly 6 to 11 cycles. TCRdb analysed the 5' RACE reads with MiXCR anew, one entry per CDR3 protein. This sample yields more than 650,000 distinct CDR3 sequences, of which 22% are seen a single time; about 22% belongs to the top ten. The CDR3 has 13 amino acids. Trimming removed 7 bases from V and 5 bases from J, with 14 bases in between. CDR1 is ENHRY, CDR2 SYGVKD, per germline. Isolation per sample recovered at least 7 million PBMCs. The sample holds a few counts of this clonotype. What it binds is unknown. The chain recombines TRBV10-3 with TRBJ2-5; TRBD2 might be the D (7 bases). Sequencing used blood. This receptor was obtained from an older man in good health. The CDR3 nucleotides read TGTGCCATCATGGGGGGGCACGGGGAGACCCAGTACTTC. Its protein product is CAIMGGHGETQYF.